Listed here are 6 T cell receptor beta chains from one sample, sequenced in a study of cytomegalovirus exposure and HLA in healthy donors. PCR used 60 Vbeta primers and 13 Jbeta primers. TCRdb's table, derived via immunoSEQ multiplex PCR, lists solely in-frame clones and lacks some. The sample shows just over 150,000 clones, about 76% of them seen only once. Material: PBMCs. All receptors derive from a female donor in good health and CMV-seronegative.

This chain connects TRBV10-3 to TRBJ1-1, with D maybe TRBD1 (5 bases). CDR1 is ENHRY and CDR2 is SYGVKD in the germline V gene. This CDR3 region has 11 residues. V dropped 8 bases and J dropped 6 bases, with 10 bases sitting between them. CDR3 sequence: CAIFGGAEAFF. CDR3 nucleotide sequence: TGTGCCATCTTCGGGGGTGCTGAAGCTTTCTTT.

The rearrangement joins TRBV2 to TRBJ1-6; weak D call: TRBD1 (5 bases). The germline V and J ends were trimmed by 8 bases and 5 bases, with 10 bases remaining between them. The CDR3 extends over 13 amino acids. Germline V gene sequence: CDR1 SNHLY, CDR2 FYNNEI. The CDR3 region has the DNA TGTGCCAGCGCGACAGAGGATAATTCACCCCTCCACTTT. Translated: CASATEDNSPLHF.

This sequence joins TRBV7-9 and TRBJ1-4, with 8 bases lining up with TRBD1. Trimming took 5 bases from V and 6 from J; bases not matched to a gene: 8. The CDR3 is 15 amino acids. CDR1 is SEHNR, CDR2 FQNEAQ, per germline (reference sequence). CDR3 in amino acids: CASSPRTGLDEKLFF. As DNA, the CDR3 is TGTGCCAGCAGCCCCCGGACAGGGTTAGATGAAAAACTGTTTTTT.

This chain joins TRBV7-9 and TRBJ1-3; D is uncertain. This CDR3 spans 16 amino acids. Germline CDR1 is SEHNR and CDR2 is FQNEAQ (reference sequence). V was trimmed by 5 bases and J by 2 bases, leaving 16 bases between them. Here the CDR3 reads CASSPRWSGTGNTIYF. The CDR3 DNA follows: TGTGCCAGCAGCCCTAGGTGGTCGGGGACTGGAAACACCATATATTTT.

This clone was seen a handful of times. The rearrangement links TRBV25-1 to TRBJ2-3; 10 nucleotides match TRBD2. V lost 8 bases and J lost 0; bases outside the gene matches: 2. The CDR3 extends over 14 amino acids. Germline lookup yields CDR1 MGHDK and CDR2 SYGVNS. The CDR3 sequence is CASERGGSTDTQYF. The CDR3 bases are TGTGCCAGCGAGCGGGGGGGCAGCACAGATACGCAGTATTTT.

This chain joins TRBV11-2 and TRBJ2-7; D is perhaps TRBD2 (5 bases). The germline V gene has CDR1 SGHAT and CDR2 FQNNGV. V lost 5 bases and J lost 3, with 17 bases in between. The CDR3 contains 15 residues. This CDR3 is CASSTMGVGSYEQYF. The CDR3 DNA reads TGTGCCAGCAGCACCATGGGAGTGGGGAGCTACGAGCAGTACTTC.